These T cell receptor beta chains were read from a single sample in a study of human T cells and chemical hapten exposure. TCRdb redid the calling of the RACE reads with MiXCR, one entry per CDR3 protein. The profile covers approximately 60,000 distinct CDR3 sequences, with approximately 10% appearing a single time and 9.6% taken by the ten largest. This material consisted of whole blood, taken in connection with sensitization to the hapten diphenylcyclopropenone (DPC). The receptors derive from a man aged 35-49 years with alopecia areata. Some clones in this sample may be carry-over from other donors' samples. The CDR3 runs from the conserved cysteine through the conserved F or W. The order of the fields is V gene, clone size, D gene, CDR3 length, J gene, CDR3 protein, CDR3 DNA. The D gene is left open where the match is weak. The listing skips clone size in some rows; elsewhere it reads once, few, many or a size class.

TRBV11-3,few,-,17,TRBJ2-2,CASSSHWASANTGELFF,TGTGCCAGCAGCTCCCATTGGGCCAGCGCGAACACCGGGGAGCTGTTTTTT
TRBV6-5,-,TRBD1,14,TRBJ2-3,CASIGTGRTDTQYF,TGTGCCAGCATTGGGACAGGGCGCACAGATACGCAGTATTTT
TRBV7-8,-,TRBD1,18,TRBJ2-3,CASSLAGTGGSRTDTQYF,TGTGCCAGCAGCTTAGCGGGGACAGGGGGTTCAAGAACAGATACGCAGTATTTT
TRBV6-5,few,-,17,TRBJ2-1,CASSYRRGRGQLPEQFF,TGTGCCAGCAGTTATCGGAGGGGAAGGGGCCAACTGCCTGAGCAGTTCTTC
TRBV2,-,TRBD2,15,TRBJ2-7,CASRSSGRAFYEQYF,TGTGCCAGCAGATCTAGCGGGAGGGCCTTCTACGAGCAGTACTTC
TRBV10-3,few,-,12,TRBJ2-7,CATPGTIYEQYF,TGTGCCACCCCCGGGACCATCTACGAGCAGTACTTC
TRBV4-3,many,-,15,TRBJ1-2,CASSLEAGYSYGYTF,TGCGCCAGCAGCCTTGAGGCAGGGTATTCTTATGGCTACACCTTC
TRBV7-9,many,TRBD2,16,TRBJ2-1,CASSSLAGGSYNEQFF,TGTGCCAGCAGCTCGCTGGCGGGAGGGTCCTACAATGAGCAGTTCTTC
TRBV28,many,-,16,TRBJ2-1,CASRRRRRGLGNEQFF,TGTGCCAGTAGACGACGGCGGAGGGGATTGGGCAATGAGCAGTTCTTC
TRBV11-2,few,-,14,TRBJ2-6,CASSYSAGANVLTF,TGTGCCAGCAGCTACAGTGCTGGGGCCAACGTCCTGACTTTC
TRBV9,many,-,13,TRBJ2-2,CASSPWGTGELFF,TGTGCCAGCAGCCCCTGGGGAACCGGGGAGCTGTTTTTT
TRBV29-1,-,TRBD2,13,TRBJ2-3,CSVEVAGDDTQYF,TGCAGCGTTGAGGTAGCGGGAGACGATACGCAGTATTTT
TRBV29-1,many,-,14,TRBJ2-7,CSVLLNPDSYEQYF,TGCAGCGTTCTATTGAATCCGGACAGCTACGAGCAGTACTTC
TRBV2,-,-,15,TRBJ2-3,CASSDRQGGTDTQYF,TGTGCCAGCAGTGACCGGCAGGGCGGCACAGATACGCAGTATTTT
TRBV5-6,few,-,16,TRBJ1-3,CASSSFRSSSGNTIYF,TGTGCCAGCAGCTCGTTTAGATCCTCCTCTGGAAACACCATATATTTT
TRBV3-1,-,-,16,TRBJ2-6,CASSTGMTSGANVLTF,TGTGCCAGCAGTACCGGTATGACGTCAGGGGCCAACGTCCTGACTTTC
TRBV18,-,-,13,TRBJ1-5,CASSSGAGEPQHF,TGTGCCAGCTCATCAGGCGCGGGGGAGCCCCAGCATTTT
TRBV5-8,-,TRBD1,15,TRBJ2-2,CASSAGTGPAGELFF,TGTGCCAGCAGCGCCGGGACAGGGCCCGCCGGGGAGCTGTTTTTT
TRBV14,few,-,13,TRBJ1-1,CASSQTLRAEAFF,TGTGCCAGCAGCCAAACTCTCCGGGCTGAAGCTTTCTTT
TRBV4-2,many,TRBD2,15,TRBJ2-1,CASSQGLAGDGEQFF,TGTGCCAGCAGCCAAGGACTAGCGGGAGATGGTGAGCAGTTCTTC
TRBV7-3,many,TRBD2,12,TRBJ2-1,CASSSTSYEQFF,TGTGCCAGCAGCTCGACTAGCTATGAGCAGTTCTTC
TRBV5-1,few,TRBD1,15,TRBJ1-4,CASSPGTGGAEKLFF,TGCGCCAGCAGCCCCGGGACAGGGGGGGCAGAAAAACTGTTTTTT
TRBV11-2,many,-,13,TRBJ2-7,CASSLTPQYEQYF,TGTGCCAGCAGCTTAACCCCGCAGTACGAGCAGTACTTC
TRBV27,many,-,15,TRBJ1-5,CASSLQGLGNQPQHF,TGTGCCAGCAGTTTACAGGGGCTCGGCAATCAGCCCCAGCATTTT
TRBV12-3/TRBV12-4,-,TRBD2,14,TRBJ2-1,CASRGAGAPNEQFF,TGTGCCAGCCGTGGGGCGGGAGCCCCCAATGAGCAGTTCTTC
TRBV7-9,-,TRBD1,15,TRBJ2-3,CASSLAGTGEDTQYF,TGTGCCAGCAGCTTAGCAGGGACAGGGGAAGATACGCAGTATTTT
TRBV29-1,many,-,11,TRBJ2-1,CSVLENNEQFF,TGCAGCGTTTTGGAGAACAATGAGCAGTTCTTC